The present T cell receptor (beta chain) was sequenced within a study of radiotherapy plus CTLA-4 blockade in lung cancer (dated by TCRdb to about 2018). Notes on the research overall: Among enrolled patients, 18% had an objective response and about 30% reached disease control.

The library relied on the immunoSEQ multiplex PCR assay. As stored in TCRdb, this immuneACCESS dataset retains in-frame rearrangements with V and J assigned. A fraction of the clones does not appear; measured against another copy, unresolved V genes explain less than half of the discrepancy, and the remainder lacks a known reason. The sample includes 23,000 or so clones, with 60% to 75% observed a single time. Of the sample, approximately 3% is held by the ten largest clones. As concerns this clone: The antigen it binds to is not known. Base qualities are missing; no much larger clone stands one base away.

V trim: 4 bases; J trim: 2 bases; unmatched bases: 5. From a lookup of the germline V gene (reference sequence), CDR1 and CDR2 are SGHNT and YYREEE. The CDR3 runs 17 residues from the cysteine to the phenylalanine. Here the CDR3 DNA is all that survives: 51 bases in frame from base 1. Broader findings and caveats from the paper: TCR clones derived from tumors expanded in peripheral blood after treatment with radiotherapy and ipilimumab. Increased serum interferon-beta after radiation, together with early dynamic changes in blood T cell clones, were reported to be the strongest predictors of response.

The study evaluated CTLA-4 blockade (ipilimumab) given together with focal radiation therapy in patients who had chemo-refractory metastatic non-small-cell lung cancer. This specimen was peripheral blood, taken from a patient treated with radiotherapy plus ipilimumab. The TCR originated in a human donor with non-small cell lung cancer whose response to radiotherapy plus ipilimumab could not be evaluated. The chain is assembled from TRBV5-4 and TRBJ2-5; 16 junctional bases match TRBD2. The DNA is as follows: TGTGCCAGCAGCCCCGGGACTAGCGGGAGGGGGCAAGAGACCCAGTACTTC. This yields the protein CASSPGTSGRGQETQYF. Supplemented by the reference TRBV5-4 and TRBJ2-5 proteins around the CDR3, the complete variable domain is ETGVTQSPTHLIKTRGQQVTLRCSSQSGHNTVSWYQQALGQGPQFIFQYYREEENGRGNFPPRFSGLQFPNYSSELNVNALELDDSALYLCASSPGTSGRGQETQYFGPGTRLLVL.